The rows below give T cell receptor beta chains drawn from one sample of a study of blood T cells in healthy people across ages. TCRdb reprocessed the 5' RACE reads via MiXCR and lists one record per CDR3 protein. Found here are about 1.4 million distinct CDR3 sequences, 59% of them singletons; the top ten hold roughly 7%. The specimen sequenced was blood. Receptors originate from a man aged 18 to 29 in good health. The CDR3 runs from the conserved cysteine through the conserved F or W. D genes are given only for firm matches. The size of a clone is reported for some rows only, either as once, few or many, or as a class for expanded clones.

D gene	clone size	V gene	J gene	CDR3 length	CDR3 protein	CDR3 DNA
-	few	TRBV2	TRBJ2-1	13	CASSGLVDNEQFF	TGTGCCAGCAGTGGACTAGTGGACAATGAGCAGTTCTTC
TRBD1	-	TRBV4-1	TRBJ1-4	17	CASSPRTGDYSGEKLFF	TGCGCCAGCAGCCCCCGGACAGGGGACTACTCCGGGGAAAAACTGTTTTTT
TRBD1	-	TRBV30	TRBJ1-2	15	CAWSPPGGGNYGYTF	TGTGCCTGGTCCCCCCCAGGAGGGGGCAACTATGGCTACACCTTC
-	-	TRBV9	TRBJ1-3	14	CASSAGQPGNTIYF	TGTGCCAGCAGCGCAGGACAGCCTGGAAACACCATATATTTT
TRBD2	-	TRBV4-3	TRBJ2-5	15	CASSQVTGRGETQYF	TGCGCCAGCAGCCAAGTTACGGGGCGGGGGGAGACCCAGTACTTC
TRBD1	few	TRBV28	TRBJ2-7	13	CASHGTGAYEQYF	TGTGCCAGCCACGGGACAGGGGCCTACGAGCAGTACTTC
-	-	TRBV10-3	TRBJ2-5	13	CAIRETEKETQYF	TGTGCCATCAGAGAGACAGAGAAAGAGACCCAGTACTTC
-	few	TRBV11-2	TRBJ2-7	14	CASSLFQGSYEQYF	TGTGCCAGCAGCTTATTTCAGGGCTCCTACGAGCAGTACTTC
-	few	TRBV29-1	TRBJ2-5	12	CSVVELQETQYF	TGCAGCGTTGTTGAGCTCCAAGAGACCCAGTACTTC
TRBD1	few	TRBV4-1	TRBJ2-7	14	CASSHAGQAYEQYF	TGCGCCAGCAGCCATGCCGGACAGGCCTACGAGCAGTACTTC
-	-	TRBV4-1	TRBJ1-5	16	CASSQDLTASNQPQHF	TGCGCCAGCAGCCAAGATTTGACGGCTAGCAATCAGCCCCAGCATTTT
TRBD2	-	TRBV20-1	TRBJ2-7	13	CSGRTSGSHEQYF	TGCAGTGGTAGGACTAGCGGGAGCCACGAGCAGTACTTC
TRBD2	few	TRBV27	TRBJ2-3	17	CASRILAGGPFADTQYF	TGTGCCAGTCGGATTCTAGCGGGAGGCCCCTTTGCAGATACGCAGTATTTT
-	-	TRBV28	TRBJ2-7	16	CASSFGPSGPPYEQYF	TGTGCCAGCAGTTTTGGCCCTTCGGGCCCCCCTTACGAGCAGTACTTC
-	-	TRBV7-2	TRBJ2-3	15	CASSYPRGYTDTQYF	TGTGCCAGCAGCTACCCCAGAGGATACACAGATACGCAGTATTTT
TRBD2	-	TRBV7-2	TRBJ2-3	14	CASSRSGPADTQYF	TGTGCCAGCAGCCGTAGCGGGCCCGCAGATACGCAGTATTTT
-	-	TRBV12-3/TRBV12-4	TRBJ2-7	14	CASTPGDGTYEQYF	TGTGCCAGCACTCCAGGGGACGGAACCTACGAGCAGTACTTC
TRBD1	-	TRBV13	TRBJ2-7	14	CASSLRQGKYEQYF	TGTGCCAGCAGCTTACGACAGGGGAAGTACGAGCAGTACTTC
TRBD1	-	TRBV4-3	TRBJ1-6	14	CASSQETGSSPLHF	TGCGCCAGCAGCCAAGAGACAGGGTCCTCACCCCTCCACTTT
-	-	TRBV7-2	TRBJ2-1	14	CASSLRPSGWEQFF	TGTGCCAGCAGCTTACGGCCCAGTGGTTGGGAGCAGTTCTTC
TRBD2	once	TRBV6-1	TRBJ2-1	15	CASSVWASGSYEQFF	TGTGCCAGCAGTGTCTGGGCTAGCGGGAGCTATGAGCAGTTCTTC
-	-	TRBV7-9	TRBJ1-1	15	CASSSDTDRVQEAFF	TGTGCCAGCAGCTCCGACACCGATAGAGTTCAGGAAGCTTTCTTT
TRBD1	-	TRBV20-1	TRBJ2-7	13	CSASQGALNEQYF	TGCAGTGCTAGTCAGGGGGCGCTTAACGAGCAGTACTTC
TRBD2	-	TRBV20-1	TRBJ2-7	16	CSTTGTSGRGSYEQYF	TGCAGTACTACCGGGACTAGCGGGAGAGGCTCCTACGAGCAGTACTTC
TRBD1	-	TRBV6-2/TRBV6-3	TRBJ2-4	16	CASSPAPPGTENIQYF	TGTGCCAGCAGCCCCGCCCCACCCGGGACAGAAAACATTCAGTACTTC
-	-	TRBV29-1	TRBJ1-1	15	CSVEDQAGVNTEAFF	TGCAGCGTTGAAGATCAGGCAGGGGTGAACACTGAAGCTTTCTTT
-	-	TRBV29-1	TRBJ2-5	12	CSVPKGDNEQYF	TGCAGCGTCCCGAAGGGAGACAATGAGCAGTACTTC
TRBD2	-	TRBV5-5	TRBJ2-2	16	CASSPVAGVNTGELFF	TGTGCCAGCAGCCCAGTAGCGGGGGTGAACACCGGGGAGCTGTTTTTT
-	once	TRBV25-1	TRBJ1-6	13	CASSERTDSPLHF	TGTGCCAGCAGTGAACGGACAGATTCACCCCTCCACTTT
-	-	TRBV20-1	TRBJ1-5	14	CSATKRDGTWPQHF	TGCAGTGCTACTAAAAGGGACGGGACTTGGCCCCAGCATTTT
TRBD1	-	TRBV12-3/TRBV12-4	TRBJ2-7	15	CASSARQGVGYEQYF	TGTGCCAGCAGTGCCCGACAGGGAGTTGGCTACGAGCAGTACTTC
-	once	TRBV6-5	TRBJ1-2	13	CASSYSAGYGYTF	TGTGCCAGCAGTTACTCGGCCGGCTATGGCTACACCTTC
-	few	TRBV13	TRBJ2-7	13	CASGLSSSYEQYF	TGTGCCAGCGGGTTATCGAGCTCCTACGAGCAGTACTTC
TRBD1	-	TRBV5-5	TRBJ1-2	16	CASSLAGGGPNYGYTF	TGTGCCAGCAGCTTGGCCGGAGGGGGCCCTAACTATGGCTACACCTTC
-	-	TRBV6-5	TRBJ2-7	19	CASSYSVERGAPFLYEQYF	TGTGCCAGCAGTTACTCGGTCGAACGCGGGGCCCCCTTCCTCTACGAGCAGTACTTC